Presented here are 21 T cell receptor beta chains from one specimen sequenced in a study of human T cells and chemical hapten exposure. Time point given: pre-sensitization, week 0. Treatment: therapeutic diphenylcyclopropenone sensitization with weekly scalp DPC. Via MiXCR, TCRdb re-called the RACE reads, giving one row per CDR3 protein. This sample has some 300,000 distinct CDR3 sequences, with 4.5% to 7% found just once. This sample comprised whole blood, obtained in connection with sensitization to the hapten diphenylcyclopropenone (DPC). These receptors all come from a woman aged 18-29 years with alopecia areata. Some clones in this sample may be carry-over from other donors' samples.

This clonotype was observed a handful of times. J is TRBJ2-3 and V is TRBV3-1; D is possibly TRBD1 or TRBD2 (5 bases each). The germline V gene has CDR1 LGHDT and CDR2 YNNKEL (reference sequence). This CDR3 is built from 13 residues. Trimming stripped 3 bases from V and 4 bases from J, with 8 bases between. In DNA, the CDR3 is TGTGCCAGCAGCCATAGGGACCCAGATACGCAGTATTTT. Amino acid sequence: CASSHRDPDTQYF.

This clonotype was seen many times. The chain employs TRBV7-2 and TRBJ1-3, with D perhaps matching TRBD1 (6 bases). The CDR3 is 16 amino acids. V was pared by 2 bases and J by 0 bases, with 11 bases between. The germline V gene has CDR1 SGHTA and CDR2 FQGNSA. CDR3 residues: CASSLWGGPSGNTIYF. The CDR3 DNA reads as TGTGCCAGCAGCTTATGGGGGGGCCCCTCTGGAAACACCATATATTTT.

This sequence joins TRBV18 and TRBJ1-2; D gene uncertain. CDR3 length: 14 residues. Between the trimmed V and J ends, which lost 3 bases and 4 bases, there was a span of 12 bases. The V gene's germline CDR1 is KGHSH and CDR2 LQKENI. The CDR3 DNA sequence: TGTGCCAGCTCACCCCGAGGGCAGACCTATGGCTACACCTTC. Translating it yields CASSPRGQTYGYTF.

The chain is built from TRBV6-1 and TRBJ2-2; unclear D gene. V was cut by 7 bases and J by 5 bases, with 11 bases left in between. The CDR3 sequence is 13 residues long. Germline V gives CDR1 MNHNS, CDR2 SASEGT. CDR3 sequence reads: CASTFLGTGELFF. CDR3 sequence (DNA): TGTGCCAGCACGTTCCTGGGAACCGGGGAGCTGTTTTTT.

The chain has TRBV3-1 and TRBJ2-1; 10 nucleotides match TRBD2. V lost 0 bases to trimming and J lost 12 bases; unmatched junction nucleotides: 8. CDR3 size: 15 residues. Germline assignment: CDR1 LGHDT and CDR2 YNNKEL (reference sequence). DNA of the CDR3: TGTGCCAGCAGCCAAGACAGCGGGGGGGCCGTCTGGCAGTTCTTC. Translation gives CASSQDSGGAVWQFF.

In this sample, this clonotype turned up a few times. The V call is TRBV12-3 or TRBV12-4, the J call TRBJ2-5; no clear D gene. V was cut by 6 bases and J by 13 bases, with 18 bases left in between. CDR3 length: 12 amino acids. CDR3 in amino acids: CASRGRLGPAYF. The CDR3 DNA sequence: TGTGCCAGCAGGGGAAGACTGGGCCCGGCGTACTTC.

The V gene is TRBV20-1, the J gene TRBJ1-1; D gene unclear. The V end was cut by 7 bases, the J end by 5 bases, with 8 bases between. This CDR3 has 10 amino acids. Germline loops: CDR1 DFQATT, CDR2 SNEGSKA (reference sequence). The CDR3 DNA reads TGCAGTGTTTTAGGGACTGAAGCTTTCTTT. Translating it yields CSVLGTEAFF.

In its sample, this clonotype was seen a few times. CDR3 in amino acids: CASSGGGPDSQETQYF. The CDR3 nucleotides are TGTGCCAGCAGTGGGGGGGGCCCTGACTCCCAAGAGACCCAGTACTTC. The rearrangement joins TRBV2 to TRBJ2-5; perhaps TRBD2 as D (7 bases). The ends were cut back, 4 bases at V and 1 base at J, with 16 bases in the middle. The CDR3 sequence is 16 residues long. The V gene's germline CDR1 is SNHLY and CDR2 FYNNEI.

This clonotype was observed a few times. CDR3 sequence reads: CASSRQGPARDTQYF. CDR3 sequence (DNA): TGTGCCAGCAGCAGACAGGGCCCAGCTAGAGATACGCAGTATTTT. The chain uses TRBV12-3 or TRBV12-4 and TRBJ2-3, with 7 nucleotides matching TRBD1. This CDR3 is built from 15 residues. V was clipped by 6 bases and J by 5 bases; unmatched bases: 11.

This clonotype was detected a few times. The V gene is TRBV13, the J gene TRBJ1-3; D ambiguous. V was cut by 3 bases and J by 4 bases, with 10 bases left in between. The CDR3 totals 14 residues. Germline loops: CDR1 PRHDT, CDR2 FYEKMQ (reference sequence). The CDR3 region is CASSFGTGGNTIYF. The CDR3 DNA is TGTGCCAGCAGCTTTGGCACGGGGGGAAACACCATATATTTT.

The chain employs TRBV4-3 and TRBJ1-1, with unresolved D. Trimming cost V 0 bases and J 3 bases, with 8 bases left between them. This CDR3 region has 14 residues. Germline CDR1 is LGHNA and CDR2 is YSLEER. The chain's CDR3 is CASSQDMVDTEAFF. In DNA, the CDR3 is TGCGCCAGCAGCCAAGATATGGTCGACACTGAAGCTTTCTTT.

This clonotype occurred many times. The chain couples TRBV13 to TRBJ2-6; no reliable D call. The germline V and J ends were trimmed by 0 bases and 0 bases, with 6 bases remaining between them. This CDR3 has 16 residues. Germline values: CDR1 PRHDT, CDR2 FYEKMQ (reference sequence). This CDR3 is CASSLGRASGANVLTF. The CDR3 DNA reads TGTGCCAGCAGCTTAGGACGGGCCTCTGGGGCCAACGTCCTGACTTTC.

This clonotype came up a few times. This rearrangement joins TRBV28 to TRBJ2-1; no reliable D call. Trimming took off 3 bases at V and 0 bases at J, with 9 bases between the two ends. Per the germline V gene, CDR1 is MDHEN and CDR2 is SYDVKM. This CDR3 comprises 15 residues. CDR3 amino acids: CASSFSTSSYNEQFF. The CDR3 DNA is TGTGCCAGCAGTTTCTCTACGAGCTCCTACAATGAGCAGTTCTTC. Full variable domain (outside the CDR3, taken from reference TRBV28 and TRBJ2-1): DVKVTQSSRYLVKRTGEKVFLECVQDMDHENMFWYRQDPGLGLRLIYFSYDVKMKEKGDIPEGYSVSREKKERFSLILESASTNQTSMYLCASSFSTSSYNEQFFGPGTRLTVL.

This clonotype was observed many times. The CDR3 nucleotides read TGTGCCAGCAGCCGAACCGGGACAGGGCCCAGAGTAAACCAAGAGACCCAGTACTTC. The encoded protein is CASSRTGTGPRVNQETQYF. The V call is TRBV12-3 or TRBV12-4, the J call TRBJ2-5; 9 positions match TRBD1. There are 19 residues in the CDR3. The trim removed 6 bases at V and 0 bases at J, leaving 17 bases unmatched.

This clonotype was observed at least ten times. This chain joins TRBV12-3 or TRBV12-4 and TRBJ2-2; TRBD1 matches at 7 bases. The CDR3 is made up of 15 amino acids. The J segment lost 1 base and the V segment lost 3 bases, leaving 2 bases of the junction unmatched. The CDR3: CASSFRTGNTGELFF. CDR3 DNA sequence: TGTGCCAGCAGTTTTAGGACAGGGAACACCGGGGAGCTGTTTTTT.

V is TRBV12-3 or TRBV12-4 and J is TRBJ1-6; a possible D gene is TRBD1 (6 bases). CDR3 length equals 14 residues. V lost 8 bases to trimming and J lost 8 bases, with 16 bases between them. The CDR3 loop is CASGPPGADSPLHF. The CDR3 DNA reads as TGTGCCAGCGGCCCTCCGGGGGCTGATTCACCCCTCCACTTT.

The chain recombines TRBV7-2 with TRBJ2-7; D is ambiguous. Trimming took off 4 bases at V and 2 bases at J, with 9 bases between the two ends. Germline CDR1 is SGHTA and CDR2 is FQGNSA. The CDR3 is 13 residues long. CDR3: CASSYGSPYEQYF. The CDR3 nucleotides are TGTGCCAGCAGCTATGGATCCCCCTACGAGCAGTACTTC.

The J gene is TRBJ2-6, the V gene TRBV14; no clear D. In germline, CDR1 is SGHDN, CDR2 FVKESK. The CDR3 has 15 amino acids. V lost 1 base and J 4 bases, leaving 8 bases between the germline ends. CDR3 sequence (DNA): TGTGCCAGCAGCCAAGTTTCAGGAGGGGCCAACGTCCTGACTTTC. Encoded protein: CASSQVSGGANVLTF.

This clonotype has at least ten counts. The rearrangement uses TRBV9 and TRBJ2-3, with no clear D. The CDR3 length is 11 residues. Germline loops: CDR1 SGDLS, CDR2 YYNGEE. V was clipped by 0 bases and J by 6 bases, with 2 bases between them. The CDR3: CASSVGDTQYF. CDR3 DNA: TGTGCCAGCAGCGTAGGGGATACGCAGTATTTT. Drawing the rest from reference TRBV9 and TRBJ2-3, the complete variable domain is DSGVTQTPKHLITATGQRVTLRCSPRSGDLSVYWYQQSLDQGLQFLIQYYNGEERAKGNILERFSAQQFPDLHSELNLSSLELGDSALYFCASSVGDTQYFGPGTRLTVL.

This clonotype was counted at least ten times. The J gene is TRBJ2-2, the V gene TRBV27; TRBD2 agrees at 7 bases. The CDR3 length is 15 residues. The V and J ends lost 7 bases and 2 bases, in that order; junction bases with no gene match: 7. The germline V gene encodes CDR1 MNHEY and CDR2 SMNVEV (reference sequence). The CDR3 here is CASTSLAVNTGELFF. In DNA, the CDR3 is TGTGCCAGCACCTCTCTAGCGGTCAACACCGGGGAGCTGTTTTTT.

This clonotype was found a few times. The chain links TRBV7-2 to TRBJ1-5; the D gene is possibly TRBD1 (5 bases). V lost 7 bases, J lost 3 bases, and 13 bases lay in between. The V gene's germline CDR1 is SGHTA and CDR2 FQGNSA. The CDR3 is made up of 14 amino acids. The CDR3: CASTRWGLNQPQHF. DNA for the CDR3: TGTGCCAGCACACGGTGGGGCCTCAATCAGCCCCAGCATTTT.